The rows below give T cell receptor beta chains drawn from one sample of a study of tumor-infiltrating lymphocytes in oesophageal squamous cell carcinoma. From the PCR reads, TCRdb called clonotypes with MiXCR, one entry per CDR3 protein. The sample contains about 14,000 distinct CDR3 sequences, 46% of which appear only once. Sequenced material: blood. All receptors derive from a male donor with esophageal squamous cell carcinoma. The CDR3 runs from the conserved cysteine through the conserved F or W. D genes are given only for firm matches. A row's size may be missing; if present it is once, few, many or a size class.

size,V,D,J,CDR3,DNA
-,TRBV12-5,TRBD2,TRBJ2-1,CASGPPLAGGHGNEQFF,TGTGCTAGTGGCCCTCCCCTAGCGGGAGGACACGGCAATGAGCAGTTCTTC
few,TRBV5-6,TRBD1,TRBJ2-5,CASSLVAGGGETQYF,TGTGCCAGCAGCTTGGTGGCAGGGGGCGGAGAGACCCAGTACTTC
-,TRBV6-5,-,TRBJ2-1,CASSEPGRSYNEQFF,TGTGCCAGCAGTGAACCGGGACGGAGCTACAATGAGCAGTTCTTC
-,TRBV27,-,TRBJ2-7,CASSSLRSENPYEQYF,TGTGCCAGCAGTTCCCTCAGGTCGGAGAACCCCTACGAGCAGTACTTC
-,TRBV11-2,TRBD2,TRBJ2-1,CASSLDSGTSGRVHVLHEQFF,TGTGCCAGCAGCTTAGATTCAGGGACTAGCGGGAGGGTTCATGTGCTCCATGAGCAGTTCTTC
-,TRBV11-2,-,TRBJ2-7,CASSLLGPHGQYF,TGTGCCAGCAGCTTATTGGGCCCCCATGGGCAGTACTTC
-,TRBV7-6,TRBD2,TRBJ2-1,CASSSSRLGGNEQFF,TGTGCCAGCAGCTCGTCTAGACTGGGGGGGAATGAGCAGTTCTTC
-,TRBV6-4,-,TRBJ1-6,CASREGTNYNSPLHF,TGTGCCAGCAGGGAAGGGACAAACTATAATTCACCCCTCCACTTT
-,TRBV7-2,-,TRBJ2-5,CASSRALLGRQETQYF,TGTGCCAGCAGCCGAGCACTATTAGGCCGCCAAGAGACCCAGTACTTC
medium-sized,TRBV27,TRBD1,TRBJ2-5,CASSLGVGQQETQYF,TGTGCCAGCAGTTTAGGTGTGGGACAGCAAGAGACCCAGTACTTC
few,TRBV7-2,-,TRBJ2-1,CASSRDRRSYNEQFF,TGTGCCAGCAGCCGGGACCGTCGTTCCTACAATGAGCAGTTCTTC
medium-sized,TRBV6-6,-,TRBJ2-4,CASSYDPQGNIQYF,TGTGCCAGCAGTTACGATCCCCAGGGAAACATTCAGTACTTC
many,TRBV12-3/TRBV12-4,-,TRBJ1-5,CASTPSGAGNQPQHF,TGTGCCAGCACCCCCTCCGGGGCCGGCAATCAGCCCCAGCATTTT
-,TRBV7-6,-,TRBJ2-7,CASSLEGWGLYEQYF,TGTGCCAGCAGCTTAGAGGGATGGGGTTTGTACGAGCAGTACTTC
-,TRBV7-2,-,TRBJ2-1,CASSSVLSSYEQFF,TGTGCCAGCAGCTCCGTTCTTAGCTCCTACGAGCAGTTCTTC
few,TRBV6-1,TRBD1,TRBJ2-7,CASSTPTGTGGYEQYF,TGTGCCAGCAGCACCCCAACCGGGACAGGGGGCTACGAGCAGTACTTC
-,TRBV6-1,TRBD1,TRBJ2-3,CASSPSADRGSYTQYF,TGTGCCAGCAGCCCCTCGGCGGACAGGGGGTCATATACGCAGTATTTT
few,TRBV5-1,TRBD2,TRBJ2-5,CASSPRLAGVGNEQYF,TGCGCCAGCAGCCCACGACTAGCGGGAGTCGGCAATGAGCAGTACTTC
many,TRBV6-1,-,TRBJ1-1,CASSERVARNTEAFF,TGTGCCAGCAGTGAAAGGGTTGCGAGGAACACTGAAGCTTTCTTT
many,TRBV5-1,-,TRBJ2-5,CASSLSGTRRETQYF,TGCGCCAGCAGCTTAAGTGGTACCCGGAGGGAGACCCAGTACTTC
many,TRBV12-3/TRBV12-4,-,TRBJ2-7,CASSSAGTGVHEQYF,TGTGCCAGCAGTTCGGCCGGGACGGGGGTCCATGAGCAGTACTTC
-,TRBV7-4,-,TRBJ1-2,CASSLAVWGYTF,TGTGCCAGCAGCTTAGCTGTTTGGGGCTACACCTTC
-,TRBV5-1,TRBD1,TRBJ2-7,CASSLGGGDEQYF,TGCGCCAGCAGCTTGGGAGGGGGCGACGAGCAGTACTTC
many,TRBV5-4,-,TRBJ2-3,CASRPGGTDTQYF,TGTGCCAGCAGACCCGGCGGCACAGATACGCAGTATTTT
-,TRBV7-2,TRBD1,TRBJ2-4,CASSLGTGANIQYF,TGTGCCAGCAGCTTAGGGACAGGGGCAAACATTCAGTACTTC
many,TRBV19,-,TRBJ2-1,CASSISGPTDAFF,TGTGCCAGTAGTATATCTGGACCTACGGATGCGTTCTTC
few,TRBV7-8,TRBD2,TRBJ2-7,CASSQTGGPYEQYF,TGTGCCAGCAGTCAGACGGGAGGGCCCTACGAGCAGTACTTC
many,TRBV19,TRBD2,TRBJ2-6,CASSPPGGGANVLTF,TGTGCCAGTAGTCCCCCGGGAGGTGGGGCCAACGTCCTGACTTTC
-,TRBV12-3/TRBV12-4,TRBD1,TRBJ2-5,CASSPGTGDGRKTQYF,TGTGCCAGCAGCCCCGGGACAGGGGACGGTCGGAAGACCCAGTACTTC
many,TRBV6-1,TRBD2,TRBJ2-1,CASSEAGREGRDEQFF,TGTGCCAGCAGTGAAGCTGGGCGGGAGGGCAGAGATGAGCAGTTCTTC
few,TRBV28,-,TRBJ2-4,CASSLGGTALGDEQYF,TGTGCCAGCAGTTTAGGGGGGACGGCTCTTGGGGATGAGCAGTACTTC
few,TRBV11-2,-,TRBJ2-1,CASSLQGGLGYEQFF,TGTGCCAGCAGCCTACAAGGGGGTCTCGGGTATGAGCAGTTCTTC
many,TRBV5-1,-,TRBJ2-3,CATRQGSTDTQYF,TGCGCCACCCGCCAGGGGAGCACAGATACGCAGTATTTT
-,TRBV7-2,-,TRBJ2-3,CASSSSDTQYF,TGTGCCAGCAGCTCTTCAGATACGCAGTATTTT
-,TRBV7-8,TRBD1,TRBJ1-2,CASSGSGTGWRGYTF,TGTGCCAGCAGCGGATCCGGGACAGGGTGGAGAGGCTACACCTTC
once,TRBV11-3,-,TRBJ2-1,CASSKTGHNEQFF,TGTGCCAGCAGCAAAACAGGACACAATGAGCAGTTCTTC
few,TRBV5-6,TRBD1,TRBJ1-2,CASSEGTGGVNTF,TGTGCCAGCAGCGAAGGGACAGGGGGCGTCAACACCTTC
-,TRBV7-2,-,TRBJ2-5,CASSLDRAETQYF,TGTGCCAGCAGCTTAGACAGGGCAGAGACCCAGTACTTC
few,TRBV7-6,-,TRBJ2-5,CASSPRETDGETQYF,TGTGCCAGCAGCCCCCGGGAGACAGATGGAGAGACCCAGTACTTC
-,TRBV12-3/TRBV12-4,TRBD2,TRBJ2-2,CASKLAGVSGELFF,TGTGCCAGCAAACTAGCGGGAGTATCCGGGGAGCTGTTTTTT
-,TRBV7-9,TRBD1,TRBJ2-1,CASSLAGSRDRGYEQFF,TGTGCCAGCAGCTTAGCGGGGTCCCGTGACAGGGGGTATGAGCAGTTCTTC
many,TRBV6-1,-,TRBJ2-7,CASSSIAEGGTNEQYF,TGTGCCAGCAGCTCCATAGCGGAGGGGGGGACCAATGAGCAGTACTTC
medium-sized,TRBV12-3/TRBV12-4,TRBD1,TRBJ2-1,CASSPPPGQHNEQFF,TGTGCCAGCAGCCCACCTCCGGGACAGCACAATGAGCAGTTCTTC
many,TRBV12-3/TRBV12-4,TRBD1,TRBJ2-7,CASSLTGVTPYEQYF,TGTGCCAGCAGTTTGACAGGGGTCACCCCCTACGAGCAGTACTTC
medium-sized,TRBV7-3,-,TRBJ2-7,CASSLTREYEQYF,TGTGCCAGCAGCTTAACCAGGGAGTACGAGCAGTACTTC
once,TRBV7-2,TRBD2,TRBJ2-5,CASSLRAGGPETQYF,TGTGCCAGCAGCTTACGAGCGGGAGGGCCGGAAACCCAGTACTTC
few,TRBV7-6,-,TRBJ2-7,CASSLGPGSSYEQYF,TGTGCCAGCAGCTTAGGTCCGGGAAGCTCCTACGAGCAGTACTTC